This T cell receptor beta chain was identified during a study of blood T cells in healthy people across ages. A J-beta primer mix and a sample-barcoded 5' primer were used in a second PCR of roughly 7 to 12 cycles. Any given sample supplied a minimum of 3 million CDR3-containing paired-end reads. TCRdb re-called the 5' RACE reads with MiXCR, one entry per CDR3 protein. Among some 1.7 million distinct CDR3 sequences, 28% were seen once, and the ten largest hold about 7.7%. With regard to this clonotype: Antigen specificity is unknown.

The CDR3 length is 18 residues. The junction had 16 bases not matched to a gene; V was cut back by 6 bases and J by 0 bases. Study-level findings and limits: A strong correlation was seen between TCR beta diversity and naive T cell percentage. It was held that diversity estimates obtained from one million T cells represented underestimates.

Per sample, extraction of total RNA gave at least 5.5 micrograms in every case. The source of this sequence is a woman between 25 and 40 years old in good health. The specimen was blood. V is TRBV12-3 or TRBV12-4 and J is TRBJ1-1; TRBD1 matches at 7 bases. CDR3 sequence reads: CASRATGWVFGLNTEAFF. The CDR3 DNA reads TGTGCCAGCAGGGCGACAGGGTGGGTGTTCGGGCTGAACACTGAAGCTTTCTTT.